This T cell receptor (beta chain) was sequenced in a study of early T cells in non-severe SARS-CoV-2 infection. Background on the study: Chains were not paired, and sequencing was done on bulk RNA from unsorted whole blood.

The CDR3 has 15 residues. Germline trimming cut 5 bases from V and 7 bases from J; bases unmatched to any gene: 11. Looked up from germline, CDR1 is LGHNT and CDR2 is FRNRAP. Notes on this clonotype: The antigen remains undetermined.

Study-wide results and limits: Private and CD4 specificities were missed by VDJdb matching, skewed to anti-spike CD8.

Unique molecular identifier tags were affixed to discrete cDNA molecules. TCRdb re-analysed the 5' RACE reads in MiXCR, keeping a single row per CDR3 protein. The sample has 60,000 or so distinct CDR3 sequences, about 12% seen once. The sequencing here drew on whole blood, taken at baseline. The V call is TRBV12-5, the J call TRBJ1-1; 9 nucleotides match TRBD1. The receptor was isolated from an adult who was a healthcare worker with PCR-confirmed SARS-CoV-2 infection or an uninfected control (not recorded which). CDR3: CASGPPGTGLLEAFF. CDR3 nucleotides: TGTGCTAGTGGTCCCCCCGGGACAGGGCTCCTTGAAGCTTTCTTT.